Below, one T cell receptor beta chain is given with its context. Its antigen is currently unknown. This sample is drawn from a study of T cell responses to AZD1222 COVID-19 vaccine. The ends lost 7 bases at V and 7 bases at J; junction bases unmatched: 6. The CDR3 contains 12 residues. Germline values: CDR1 SNHLY, CDR2 FYNNEI. Clones were read by immunoSEQ multiplex PCR, and TCRdb kept only the in-frame ones, dropping some. The profile shows about 160,000 clones, around 93% of them singletons. Study-level findings and limits: Just 5 to 7 AZD1222 recipients were seropositive at baseline. Donors were largely white British and mainly female; clonal diversity was possibly underestimated. Elevations in Spike-specific TCR breadth and depth followed administration of two AZD1222 doses. Nearly half of spike-specific TCRs reportedly target variant regions that are unmutated in the B.1.351 and B.1.1.7 variants.

This chain connects TRBV2 to TRBJ1-2, with 7 bases fitting TRBD1. The sample consisted of peripheral blood, taken on day 0 of AZD1222 vaccination. The clonotype originates from an adult in good health. In DNA, the CDR3 is TGTGCCAGCAATGACAGGGACGGTGGCTACACCTTC. The encoded protein is CASNDRDGGYTF.